These 7 T cell receptor beta chains were all obtained from the same sample, sequenced in a study of blood T cell repertoires in COVID-19. Assay: immunoSEQ multiplex PCR; the TCRdb copy retains only in-frame clones and omits some. Of around 160,000 clones listed, more than 75% are singletons. Sample: peripheral blood. These receptors came from a man in his sixties with active or convalescent COVID-19.

The genes are TRBV21-1 and TRBJ2-1; TRBD2, as called in the table, went unchecked against the DNA. TRBV21-1 is designated a pseudogene. The length of the CDR3 is 13 residues. CDR3 in amino acids: CASSKEPFSEQFF. CDR3 sequence (DNA): TGTGCCAGCAGCAAAGAACCCTTTAGTGAGCAGTTCTTC.

The chain links TRBV7-2 to TRBJ2-7; D might be TRBD2 (6 bases). Germline CDR1 SGHTA, CDR2 FQGNSA. Trimming shortened V by 4 bases and J by 3 bases, and 19 bases separated the two germline ends. The CDR3 has 16 amino acids. The CDR3 DNA reads as TGTGCCAGCAGCTCCCTCCGAGAGCGGGCGGGCTACGAGCAGTACTTC. This translates into CASSSLRERAGYEQYF. The full variable domain, with the rest looked up from reference TRBV7-2 and TRBJ2-7, is GAGVSQSPSNKVTEKGKDVELRCDPISGHTALYWYRQSLGQGLEFLIYFQGNSAPDKSGLPSDRFSAERTGGSVSTLTIQRTQQEDSAVYLCASSSLRERAGYEQYFGPGTRLTVT.

This clone was recorded only once. This chain links TRBV25-1 with TRBJ2-1; 7 bases fit TRBD1. The CDR3 has 13 residues. Germline CDR1 MGHDK, CDR2 SYGVNS. After removal of 6 bases from V and 12 bases from J, the junction contained 11 bases not matched to a gene. CDR3 nucleotide sequence: TGTGCCAGCAGCTGGACACCCGCAGGGGGGCAGTTCTTC. It is translated as CASSWTPAGGQFF.

The rearrangement uses TRBV19 and TRBJ1-6; 10 bases are shared with TRBD1. This CDR3 comprises 13 residues. Trimming removed 8 bases from V and 9 bases from J; junction bases left unmatched: 4. The V gene's germline CDR1 is LNHDA and CDR2 SQIVND (reference sequence). In DNA form, the CDR3 reads TGTGCCAGTGGGGACAGGGGTGCTTCACCCCTCCACTTT. As protein: CASGDRGASPLHF.

The chain is built from TRBV4-2 and TRBJ1-5, with D maybe TRBD1 (6 bases). Trimming took off 5 bases at V and 1 base at J, with 9 bases between the two ends. Germline values: CDR1 LGHNA, CDR2 YNFKEQ. The CDR3 length is 14 residues. The DNA for the CDR3 is TGTGCCAGCAGCAAGACAGGCAGCAATCAGCCCCAGCATTTT. Its translation: CASSKTGSNQPQHF.

The chain uses TRBV18 and TRBJ1-1; 10 nucleotides align to TRBD1. Looked up from germline, CDR1 is KGHSH and CDR2 is LQKENI. J was trimmed by 8 bases and V by 1 base; bases with no gene match: 4. The CDR3 sequence is 14 residues long. CDR3 in amino acids: CASSPRAGQGEAFF. CDR3 in DNA: TGTGCCAGCTCACCACGAGCGGGACAGGGGGAAGCTTTCTTT.

The chain has TRBV9 and TRBJ2-7, with 8 bases that match TRBD2. Germline loops: CDR1 SGDLS, CDR2 YYNGEE. Losses at the gene ends were 0 bases for V and 2 bases for J; bases not matched to a gene: 1. The CDR3 runs 14 residues. The CDR3 DNA reads as TGTGCCAGCAGCGTAGCAGCGGGGGCCTACGAGCAGTACTTC. Amino acids: CASSVAAGAYEQYF.